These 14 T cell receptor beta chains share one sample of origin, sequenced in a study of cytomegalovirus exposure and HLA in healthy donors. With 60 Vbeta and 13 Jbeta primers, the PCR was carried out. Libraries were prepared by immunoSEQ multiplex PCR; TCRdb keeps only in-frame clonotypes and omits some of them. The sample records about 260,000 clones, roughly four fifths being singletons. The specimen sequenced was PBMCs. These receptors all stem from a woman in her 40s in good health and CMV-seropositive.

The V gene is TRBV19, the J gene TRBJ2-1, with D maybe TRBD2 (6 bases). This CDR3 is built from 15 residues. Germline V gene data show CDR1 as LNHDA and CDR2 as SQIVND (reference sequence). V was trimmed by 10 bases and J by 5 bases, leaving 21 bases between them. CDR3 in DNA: TGTGCCATAAGCCTAACCCGGGACTTCAACAATGAGCAGTTCTTC. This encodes CAISLTRDFNNEQFF.

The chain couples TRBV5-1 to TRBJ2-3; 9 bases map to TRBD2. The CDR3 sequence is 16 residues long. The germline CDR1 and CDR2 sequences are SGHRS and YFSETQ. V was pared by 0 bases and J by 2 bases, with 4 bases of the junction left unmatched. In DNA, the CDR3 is TGCGCCAGCAGCTTGGGGACTAGCGCCCTCACAGATACGCAGTATTTT. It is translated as CASSLGTSALTDTQYF.

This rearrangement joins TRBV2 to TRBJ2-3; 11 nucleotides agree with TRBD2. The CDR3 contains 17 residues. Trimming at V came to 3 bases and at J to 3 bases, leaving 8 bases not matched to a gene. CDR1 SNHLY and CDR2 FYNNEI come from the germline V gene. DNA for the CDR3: TGTGCCAGCAGTGATGTTCGTAGCGGGAGGGCGACAGATACGCAGTATTTT. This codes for CASSDVRSGRATDTQYF.

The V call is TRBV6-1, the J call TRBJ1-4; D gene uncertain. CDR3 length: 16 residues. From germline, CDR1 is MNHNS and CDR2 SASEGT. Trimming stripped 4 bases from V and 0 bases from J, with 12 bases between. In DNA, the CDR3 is TGTGCCAGCAGTGCCCCCCAGATCCCAACTAATGAAAAACTGTTTTTT. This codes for CASSAPQIPTNEKLFF.

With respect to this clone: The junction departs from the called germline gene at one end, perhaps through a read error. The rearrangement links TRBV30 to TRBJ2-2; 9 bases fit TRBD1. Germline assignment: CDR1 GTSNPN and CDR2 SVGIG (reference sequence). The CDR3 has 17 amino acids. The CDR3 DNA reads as TGTGCCTGGAGTGTACGATGGAGGACAGGGGCCACCGGGGGGCTGTTTTTT. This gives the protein CAWSVRWRTGATGGLFF. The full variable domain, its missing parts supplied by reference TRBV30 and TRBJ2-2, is SQTIHQWPATLVQPVGSPLSLECTVEGTSNPNLYWYRQAAGRGLQLLFYSVGIGQISSEVPQNLSASRPQDRQFILSSKKLLLSDSGFYLCAWSVRWRTGATGGLFFGEGSRLTVL.

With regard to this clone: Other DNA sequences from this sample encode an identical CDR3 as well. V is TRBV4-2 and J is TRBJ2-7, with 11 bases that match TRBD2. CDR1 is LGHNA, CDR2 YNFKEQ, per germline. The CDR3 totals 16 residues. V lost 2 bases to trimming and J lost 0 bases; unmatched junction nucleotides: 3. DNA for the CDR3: TGTGCCAGCAGCCAAACCGGGACTAGCGGCTCCTACGAGCAGTACTTC. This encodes CASSQTGTSGSYEQYF.

The CDR3: CASSAIDRDGLDEQYF. The DNA for the CDR3 is TGCGCCAGCAGCGCTATCGACAGGGATGGACTTGACGAGCAGTACTTC. The genes are TRBV5-1 and TRBJ2-7, with 7 bases aligning to TRBD1. Trimming removed 4 bases from V and 5 bases from J; junction bases left unmatched: 15. Per the germline V gene, CDR1 is SGHRS and CDR2 is YFSETQ. This CDR3 has 16 amino acids.

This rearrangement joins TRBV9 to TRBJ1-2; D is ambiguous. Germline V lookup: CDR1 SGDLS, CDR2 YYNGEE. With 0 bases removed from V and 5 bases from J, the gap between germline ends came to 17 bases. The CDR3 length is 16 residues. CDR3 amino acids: CASSVGPPERPYGYTF. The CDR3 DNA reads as TGTGCCAGCAGCGTAGGCCCCCCAGAACGTCCATATGGCTACACCTTC.

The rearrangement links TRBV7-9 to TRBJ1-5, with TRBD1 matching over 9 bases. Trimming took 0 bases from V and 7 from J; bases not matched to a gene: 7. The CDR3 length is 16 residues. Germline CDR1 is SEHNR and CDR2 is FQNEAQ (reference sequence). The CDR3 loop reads CASSLATGGRGQPQHF. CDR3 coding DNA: TGTGCCAGCAGCTTAGCCACAGGGGGCCGCGGGCAGCCCCAGCATTTT.

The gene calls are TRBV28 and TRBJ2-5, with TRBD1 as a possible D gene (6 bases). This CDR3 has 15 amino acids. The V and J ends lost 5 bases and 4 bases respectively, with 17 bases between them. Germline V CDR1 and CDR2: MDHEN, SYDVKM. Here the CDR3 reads CASSLFRGYGETQYF. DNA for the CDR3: TGTGCCAGCAGTCTCTTCAGGGGCTACGGAGAGACCCAGTACTTC. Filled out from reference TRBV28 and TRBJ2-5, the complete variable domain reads DVKVTQSSRYLVKRTGEKVFLECVQDMDHENMFWYRQDPGLGLRLIYFSYDVKMKEKGDIPEGYSVSREKKERFSLILESASTNQTSMYLCASSLFRGYGETQYFGPGTRLLVL.

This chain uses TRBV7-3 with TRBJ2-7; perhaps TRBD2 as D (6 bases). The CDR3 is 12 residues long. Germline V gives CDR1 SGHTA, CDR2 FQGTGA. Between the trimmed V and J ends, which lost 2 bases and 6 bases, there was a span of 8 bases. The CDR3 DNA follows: TGTGCCAGCAGCTTAGCGGAGGGCGAGCAGTACTTC. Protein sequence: CASSLAEGEQYF. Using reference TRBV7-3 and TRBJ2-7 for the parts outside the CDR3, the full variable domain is GAGVSQTPSNKVTEKGKYVELRCDPISGHTALYWYRQSLGQGPEFLIYFQGTGAADDSGLPNDRFFAVRPEGSVSTLKIQRTERGDSAVYLCASSLAEGEQYFGPGTRLTVT.

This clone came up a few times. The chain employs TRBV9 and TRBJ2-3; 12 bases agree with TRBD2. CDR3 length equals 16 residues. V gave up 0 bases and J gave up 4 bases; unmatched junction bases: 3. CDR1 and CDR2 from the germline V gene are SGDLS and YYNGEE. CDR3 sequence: CASSVVGLAGSDTQYF. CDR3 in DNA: TGTGCCAGCAGCGTAGTCGGACTAGCGGGATCAGATACGCAGTATTTT.

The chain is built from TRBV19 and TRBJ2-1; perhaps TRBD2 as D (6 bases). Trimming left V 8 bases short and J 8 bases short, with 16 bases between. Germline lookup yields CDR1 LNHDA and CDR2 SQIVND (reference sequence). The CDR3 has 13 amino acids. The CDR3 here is CASSSGGFDEQFF. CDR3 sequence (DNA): TGTGCCAGTTCGTCAGGAGGGTTCGATGAGCAGTTCTTC.

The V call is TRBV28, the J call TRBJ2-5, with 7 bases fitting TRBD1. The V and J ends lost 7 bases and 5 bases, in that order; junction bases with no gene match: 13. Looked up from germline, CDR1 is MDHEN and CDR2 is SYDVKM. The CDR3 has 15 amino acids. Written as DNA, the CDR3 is TGTGCCAGCACCCGGGACCAAGACAGGGACGAGACCCAGTACTTC. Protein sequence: CASTRDQDRDETQYF. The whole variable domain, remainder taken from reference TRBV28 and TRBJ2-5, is DVKVTQSSRYLVKRTGEKVFLECVQDMDHENMFWYRQDPGLGLRLIYFSYDVKMKEKGDIPEGYSVSREKKERFSLILESASTNQTSMYLCASTRDQDRDETQYFGPGTRLLVL.